This T cell receptor (beta chain) was recovered during a study of siplizumab effects on memory and regulatory T cells. The protocol was immunoSEQ multiplex PCR, while the TCRdb copy is restricted to in-frame clones and leaves out a portion. The data contain more than 95,000 clones, approximately 93% of them singletons. This CDR3 spans 15 amino acids. Germline values: CDR1 ENHRY, CDR2 SYGVKD. V lost 2 bases and J lost 4, with 11 bases in between. The chain carries TRBV10-3 and TRBJ2-2; TRBD1 or TRBD2 may be the D gene (6 bases each). The sequence was obtained from a human donor in good health. Sequencing was carried out using Tregs sorted from blood. In DNA, the CDR3 is TGTGCCATCAGTGAGCGGGGGCCGGTCACCGGGGAGCTGTTTTTT. Protein sequence: CAISERGPVTGELFF.